This T cell receptor beta chain was retrieved from a study of blood T cell repertoires in COVID-19. Germline-derived CDR1 and CDR2 are SGHAT and FQNNGV. V shed 3 bases and J 0 bases; nucleotides not matched to a gene: 4. The CDR3 spans 16 residues. Per the authors' pipeline: By means of reference gene primer amplification, nucleated cell counts were estimated. The table came from immunoSEQ multiplex PCR; TCRdb's copy has only in-frame clones and leaves some out. V and J calls and clone size are copied from that table; D and trimming were computed from the DNA. Among roughly 150,000 clones, about 77% were seen once, and the ten largest hold around 14%.

The genes are TRBV11-2 and TRBJ2-1, with 8 nucleotides matching TRBD2. The sequencing input was peripheral blood. This clonotype originated in a woman aged 80 or older with acute or convalescent COVID-19. CDR3 in DNA: TGTGCCAGCAGCTTTCGGGGGGGATACTCCTACAATGAGCAGTTCTTC. It translates to CASSFRGGYSYNEQFF. The whole variable domain, filled in from reference TRBV11-2 and TRBJ2-1, reads EAGVAQSPRYKIIEKRQSVAFWCNPISGHATLYWYQQILGQGPKLLIQFQNNGVVDDSQLPKDRFSAERLKGVDSTLKIQPAKLEDSAVYLCASSFRGGYSYNEQFFGPGTRLTVL.